The clone carrying this TCR beta chain was recorded a few times. Per the germline V gene, CDR1 is SGHDT and CDR2 is YYEEEE. This CDR3 contains 12 residues. Trimming at V came to 0 bases and at J to 14 bases, leaving 6 bases not matched to a gene. The assay used deep level. Bulk PBMC genomic DNA spanned ten immunoSEQ deep plates. The repertoire was sequenced with immunoSEQ multiplex PCR; TCRdb's copy has only in-frame clones and lacks some. The repertoire holds about 470,000 clones, with 70% to 80% as singletons. The data derive from a study of shared clonotypes between healthy human individuals. The J gene is TRBJ2-5, the V gene TRBV5-6; 8 positions match TRBD1. Sequenced: PBMCs. The TCR was taken from a middle-aged woman in good health. Some clones in this sample may be carry-over from other donors' samples. The CDR3 region is CASSLGTGKHYF. The CDR3 DNA is TGTGCCAGCAGCTTGGGGACAGGGAAACACTACTTC.